The 15 T cell receptor beta chains below were found in one sample sequenced in a study of T cells in Graves' hyperthyroidism and ophthalmopathy. The source material, RNA transcripts, was used to amplify TCR beta CDR3 regions. An initial round of RT-PCR targeting the TCR CDR3 relied on the HTBI primer set. MiXCR, applied by TCRdb to the multiplex PCR reads, yields one record per CDR3 protein. Of fewer than 400,000 distinct CDR3 sequences listed, roughly an eighth are singletons. Sequenced material: blood. These receptors were obtained from a man over 45 with Graves' ophthalmopathy.

Ten or more counts support this clonotype. The chain uses TRBV5-1 and TRBJ2-7; 10 bases fit TRBD2. The CDR3 covers 15 residues. V dropped 5 bases and J dropped 1; count of bases not matched to a gene: 6. Germline V gene data show CDR1 as SGHRS and CDR2 as YFSETQ. CDR3 DNA sequence: TGCGCCAGCAGTCCAACTAGCGGGAATTCCTACGAGCAGTACTTC. It encodes CASSPTSGNSYEQYF. Supplemented by reference TRBV5-1 and TRBJ2-7, the full variable domain reads KAGVTQTPRYLIKTRGQQVTLSCSPISGHRSVSWYQQTPGQGLQFLFEYFSETQRNKGNFPGRFSGRQFSNSRSEMNVSTLELGDSALYLCASSPTSGNSYEQYFGPGTRLTVT.

Many counts were recorded for this clonotype. The V and J genes are TRBV6-1 and TRBJ2-3; D call uncertain. The germline gives CDR1 MNHNS, CDR2 SASEGT. Trimming removed 6 bases at V and 6 bases at J, with 10 bases between. This CDR3 is built from 12 residues. The CDR3 reads CASRDAGDTQYF. CDR3 in DNA: TGTGCCAGCAGGGATGCTGGGGATACGCAGTATTTT.

At least ten counts were recorded for this clonotype. The chain couples TRBV20-1 to TRBJ2-7; D is undetermined. This CDR3 has 13 amino acids. Germline CDR1 and CDR2: DFQATT and SNEGSKA (reference sequence). Trimming took off 5 bases at V and 7 bases at J, with 18 bases between the two ends. The CDR3, as DNA: TGCAGTGCTCCTGGAAGGCCTGCTGGGGAGCAGTACTTC. Translated: CSAPGRPAGEQYF.

This clonotype has a count of ten or more. V is TRBV19 and J is TRBJ2-7; D may match TRBD1 or TRBD2 (6 bases each). Trimming took off 5 bases at V and 5 bases at J, with 22 bases between the two ends. Germline loops: CDR1 LNHDA, CDR2 SQIVND (reference sequence). The CDR3 is 16 residues long. CDR3 nucleotide sequence: TGTGCCAGTAGTCAGACTAGGACAGCCACCGGTCACGAGCAGTACTTC. Amino acids: CASSQTRTATGHEQYF.

This clonotype was detected many times. The chain joins TRBV3-1 to TRBJ2-1; TRBD1 aligns across 10 bases. This CDR3 is built from 15 residues. The germline CDR1 and CDR2 sequences are LGHDT and YNNKEL (reference sequence). The V and J ends lost 3 bases and 7 bases, in that order; junction bases with no gene match: 6. This chain's CDR3 is CASSHRQGARNEQFF. CDR3 DNA: TGTGCCAGCAGCCACCGACAGGGGGCGAGGAATGAGCAGTTCTTC.

Ten or more counts support this clonotype. The chain has TRBV27 and TRBJ1-1; D unclear. Germline values: CDR1 MNHEY, CDR2 SMNVEV (reference sequence). The V end was cut by 4 bases, the J end by 3 bases, with 18 bases between. The CDR3 has 16 amino acids. The CDR3 region is CASSSRAAGPDTEAFF. In DNA form, the CDR3 reads TGTGCCAGCAGTTCCCGGGCTGCGGGCCCCGACACTGAAGCTTTCTTT.

The J gene is TRBJ2-7, the V gene TRBV7-8; no clear D gene. This CDR3 is 14 amino acids long. CDR1 is SGHVS, CDR2 FQNEAQ, per germline. V was shortened by 3 bases and J by 1 base, with 10 bases between the two germline ends. The CDR3 DNA reads as TGTGCCAGCAGCTTCCAGACATTTTCCTACGAGCAGTACTTC. Its translation is CASSFQTFSYEQYF.

The V gene is TRBV12-3 or TRBV12-4, the J gene TRBJ2-3, with TRBD2 matching over 16 bases. This CDR3 region has 19 residues. The J segment lost 3 bases and the V segment lost 6 bases, leaving 12 bases of the junction unmatched. CDR3 DNA: TGTGCCAGCAGCGACCTACCCCCGGGACTAGCGGGAGGGACAGATACGCAGTATTTT. Its translation is CASSDLPPGLAGGTDTQYF.

This clonotype was counted many times. The germline gene is not matched at one end of the junction; a read error may be the cause. The CDR3 protein is CAGSRDRNYEQYF. The CDR3 nucleotides are TGCGCCGGCAGCAGGGACCGCAACTACGAGCAGTACTTC. The rearrangement uses TRBV5-1 and TRBJ2-7; D could derive from TRBD1 or TRBD2 (5 bases each). This CDR3 spans 13 amino acids. Germline values: CDR1 SGHRS, CDR2 YFSETQ. The full variable domain, with the rest looked up from reference TRBV5-1 and TRBJ2-7, is KAGVTQTPRYLIKTRGQQVTLSCSPISGHRSVSWYQQTPGQGLQFLFEYFSETQRNKGNFPGRFSGRQFSNSRSEMNVSTLELGDSALYLCAGSRDRNYEQYFGPGTRLTVT.

This clonotype appeared a few times. Sequence at one end of the junction differs from germline and may be a read error. This chain links TRBV6-1 with TRBJ2-5, with 10 bases identical to TRBD1. CDR1 is MNHNS and CDR2 is SASEGT in the germline V gene. This CDR3 contains 15 residues. The CDR3 protein is CAGSEGTGAFGTQYF. The CDR3 DNA sequence: TGTGCCGGCAGTGAGGGGACAGGGGCTTTTGGGACCCAGTACTTC.

Many counts were recorded for this clonotype. This chain links TRBV7-9 with TRBJ2-5; D possibly corresponds to TRBD2 (6 bases). Germline CDR1 is SEHNR and CDR2 is FQNEAQ (reference sequence). The V and J ends lost 3 bases and 9 bases respectively, with 20 bases between them. The CDR3 is 15 residues long. The CDR3 loop reads CASSFGVAAVGSQYF. The CDR3 nucleotides read TGTGCCAGCAGCTTTGGGGTAGCGGCGGTCGGCTCCCAGTACTTC.

The table lists this clonotype with a few counts. The V call is TRBV7-2, the J call TRBJ1-1; D unclear. The CDR3 has 14 amino acids. The germline V gene has CDR1 SGHTA and CDR2 FQGNSA. V was clipped by 5 bases and J by 2 bases, with 12 bases between them. For the CDR3, the DNA is TGTGCCAGCAGCCCTGGGTTGGGAAACACTGAAGCTTTCTTT. This encodes CASSPGLGNTEAFF.

This clonotype was recorded at least ten times. The chain has TRBV20-1 and TRBJ2-7; TRBD2 agrees at 14 bases. The V segment lost 3 bases and the J segment 4 bases; nucleotides outside the gene matches: 2. CDR1 is DFQATT, CDR2 SNEGSKA, per germline (reference sequence). This CDR3 has 14 residues. CDR3 coding DNA: TGCAGTGCTAGGACTAGCGGGAGGGTGTACGAGCAGTACTTC. Residues: CSARTSGRVYEQYF.

The sample holds many counts of this clonotype. This chain links TRBV6-1 with TRBJ1-6, with D tentatively TRBD1 (6 bases). The length of the CDR3 is 15 residues. Trimming took 9 bases from V and 7 from J, leaving 19 bases between them. Germline CDR1 and CDR2: MNHNS and SASEGT. The CDR3: CASTREGGANSPLHF. CDR3 nucleotides: TGTGCCAGTACCCGCGAAGGGGGTGCCAATTCACCCCTCCACTTT.

The genes are TRBV6-1 and TRBJ2-1; D unclear. This CDR3 contains 15 residues. Germline V gene data show CDR1 as MNHNS and CDR2 as SASEGT. Trimming took 8 bases from V and 0 from J, leaving 14 bases between them. In DNA form, the CDR3 reads TGTGCCAGCTCTTCCAGCCATAGCTCCTACAATGAGCAGTTCTTC. Residues: CASSSSHSSYNEQFF.